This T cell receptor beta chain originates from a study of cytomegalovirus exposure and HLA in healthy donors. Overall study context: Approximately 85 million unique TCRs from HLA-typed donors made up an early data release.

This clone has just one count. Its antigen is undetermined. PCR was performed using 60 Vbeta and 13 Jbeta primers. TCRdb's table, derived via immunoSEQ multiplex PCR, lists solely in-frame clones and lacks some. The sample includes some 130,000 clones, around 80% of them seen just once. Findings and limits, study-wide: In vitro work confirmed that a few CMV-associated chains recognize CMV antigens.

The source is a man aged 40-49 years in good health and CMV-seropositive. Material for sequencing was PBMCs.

The CDR3 nucleotides read TGTGCCAGCAGGGATCCGGGGAGGGCTGAAGCTTTCTTT. Its protein is CASRDPGRAEAFF. The rearrangement joins TRBV25-1 to TRBJ1-1; no reliable D call. The CDR3 extends over 13 amino acids. Trimming removed 6 bases at V and 6 bases at J, with 14 bases between. Germline V gene lookup returns CDR1 MGHDK and CDR2 SYGVNS.